Presented here are 19 T cell receptor beta chains from one specimen sequenced in a study of metastatic and nonmetastatic thyroid tumors. Using MiXCR, TCRdb reanalyzed the PCR reads. The table records 25,000 to 35,000 clones, 11% of them present only once. Before thyroid surgery, none of the patients had received any treatment. The sequenced sample was blood. These receptors were taken from a female donor with papillary thyroid cancer or a benign thyroid nodule (not recorded which). Some clones in this sample may be carry-over from other donors' samples.

This clone was seen repeatedly, ten times or more. This chain links TRBV20-1 with TRBJ2-4; 10 bases are shared with TRBD2. Trimming took 0 bases from V and 1 from J; bases not matched to a gene: 12. The CDR3 is 19 amino acids. The germline gives CDR1 DFQATT, CDR2 SNEGSKA (reference sequence). CDR3 residues: CSARDLASGRAWAKNIQYF. The DNA of the CDR3 is TGCAGTGCTAGAGATTTAGCGAGCGGGAGGGCCTGGGCCAAAAACATTCAGTACTTC.

At least ten counts were recorded for this clone. The rearrangement links TRBV5-1 to TRBJ2-1, with D possibly called TRBD1 or TRBD2 (5 bases each). The germline V gene has CDR1 SGHRS and CDR2 YFSETQ. Trimming took off 6 bases at V and 7 bases at J, with 20 bases between the two ends. There are 15 residues in the CDR3. The CDR3 sequence: CASMRGDGPLNEQFF. Here the CDR3 DNA reads TGCGCCAGCATGAGGGGAGACGGACCCCTTAATGAGCAGTTCTTC.

This clone was found a few times. This sequence joins TRBV10-2 and TRBJ2-1; maybe TRBD2 (6 bases). Germline V gene sequence: CDR1 WSHSY, CDR2 SAAADI. Between the trimmed V and J ends, which lost 6 bases and 6 bases, there was a span of 9 bases. The length of the CDR3 is 12 residues. Here the CDR3 DNA reads TGCGCCAGCAGAGCCGGGGGCAATGAGCAGTTCTTC. It yields the protein CASRAGGNEQFF.

Many counts were recorded for this clone. This chain connects TRBV20-1 to TRBJ1-2, with D perhaps TRBD1 (6 bases). This CDR3 contains 14 residues. Trimming shortened V by 2 bases and J by 4 bases, and 14 bases separated the two germline ends. CDR1 is DFQATT, CDR2 SNEGSKA, per germline (reference sequence). The CDR3 nucleotides are TGCAGTGCTAGACCCACAGGGTATGCCTATGGCTACACCTTC. It is translated as CSARPTGYAYGYTF.

This clone was observed a handful of times. The chain joins TRBV6-1 to TRBJ2-2; 9 bases match TRBD2. Germline-derived CDR1 and CDR2 are MNHNS and SASEGT. The CDR3 runs 14 residues. Trimming cost V 7 bases and J 7 bases; bases outside gene matches: 7. The CDR3 region is CASKVAGEVGELFF. In DNA, the CDR3 is TGTGCCAGCAAGGTAGCGGGGGAAGTCGGGGAGCTGTTTTTT.

This clone was seen ten or more times. The gene calls are TRBV30 and TRBJ1-5; D unresolved. Per the germline V gene, CDR1 is GTSNPN and CDR2 is SVGIG (reference sequence). V dropped 2 bases and J dropped 5 bases, with 10 bases sitting between them. The CDR3 loop spans 13 amino acids. The CDR3 sequence: CAWSRGRDQPQHF. The CDR3 bases are TGTGCCTGGAGTCGCGGGCGTGATCAGCCCCAGCATTTT.

This clone was detected ten times or more. Written as DNA, the CDR3 is TGTGCCAGCAGTCCGGACGGCTCTGGGGCCAACGTCCTGACTTTC. Translated, it gives CASSPDGSGANVLTF. This chain uses TRBV6-2 or TRBV6-3 with TRBJ2-6; D unclear. V was cut by 5 bases and J by 0 bases, with 8 bases left in between. The CDR3 extends over 15 amino acids. Germline V gene sequence: CDR1 MNHEY, CDR2 SVGEGT.

This clone was picked up many times. The chain recombines TRBV5-6 with TRBJ2-7; perhaps TRBD1 as D (6 bases). In germline, CDR1 is SGHDT, CDR2 YYEEEE. V lost 0 bases to trimming and J lost 5 bases, with 18 bases between them. This CDR3 has 16 residues. The CDR3: CASSLEWTVHADEQYF. CDR3 DNA: TGTGCCAGCAGCTTGGAGTGGACAGTACACGCCGACGAGCAGTACTTC.

This clone was detected many times. The chain links TRBV12-3 or TRBV12-4 to TRBJ2-7; 11 bases line up with TRBD2. Germline trimming cut 8 bases from V and 4 bases from J; bases unmatched to any gene: 13. The CDR3 is 16 amino acids. CDR3 region: CASAPELTSGSYEQYF. The CDR3 DNA reads TGTGCCAGCGCTCCCGAACTTACTAGCGGGAGTTACGAGCAGTACTTC.

The chain uses TRBV28 and TRBJ2-4; possibly TRBD2 for D (6 bases). The CDR3 consists of 14 residues. Germline CDR1 reads MDHEN; CDR2 reads SYDVKM. Deletions cut 6 bases from V and 6 bases from J, with 15 bases between. In DNA form, the CDR3 reads TGTGCCAGCAGACCGGACCCCGGGGGAAACATTCAGTACTTC. Protein: CASRPDPGGNIQYF.

In its sample, this clone was seen many times. The V call is TRBV7-9, the J call TRBJ1-2; D ambiguous. CDR3 size: 12 residues. Looked up from germline, CDR1 is SEHNR and CDR2 is FQNEAQ (reference sequence). The ends were cut back, 5 bases at V and 6 bases at J, with 10 bases in the middle. Here the CDR3 reads CASSVDTDGYTF. DNA of the CDR3: TGTGCCAGCAGCGTCGACACCGATGGCTACACCTTC.

This clone was observed a handful of times. The CDR3 spells CASSSGQGSGELFF. For the CDR3, the DNA is TGCGCCAGCAGCTCGGGACAGGGGTCCGGGGAGCTGTTTTTT. The chain joins TRBV5-1 to TRBJ2-2; 10 bases are shared with TRBD1. CDR1 is SGHRS and CDR2 is YFSETQ in the germline V gene. Trimming removed 3 bases from V and 6 bases from J; junction bases left unmatched: 2. The CDR3 has 14 residues.

This rearrangement joins TRBV7-2 to TRBJ2-7; D not certain. The CDR3 covers 13 residues. Trimming removed 5 bases from V and 5 bases from J, with 13 bases in between. Germline V gene data show CDR1 as SGHTA and CDR2 as FQGNSA. The CDR3 loop reads CASSRRRSDEQYF. The CDR3 nucleotides read TGTGCCAGCAGCCGGCGTAGGTCAGACGAGCAGTACTTC.

This clone was counted at least ten times. A much bigger clone sits one base away, suggesting this may be a read error. Other DNA sequences of this sample code for an identical CDR3. The chain is built from TRBV2 and TRBJ2-7, with D perhaps TRBD1 or TRBD2 (5 bases each). Germline CDR1 reads SNHLY; CDR2 reads FYNNEI. CDR3 size: 12 residues. This CDR3 reads CASRTDEGEQYF. Here the CDR3 DNA reads TGCGCCAGCAGAACAGACGAGGGGGAGCAGTACTTC.

This clone was observed at least ten times. This chain links TRBV5-6 with TRBJ1-1; 9 bases align to TRBD1. Germline CDR1 SGHDT, CDR2 YYEEEE. CDR3 length: 14 amino acids. V lost 0 bases, J lost 6 bases, and 3 bases stayed unmatched. The CDR3 region has the DNA TGTGCCAGCAGCTTGGAGTGGACAGGGGCTGAAGCTTTCTTT. This codes for CASSLEWTGAEAFF.

This clone is deemed medium-sized (0.01 to 0.1%). V is TRBV6-2 or TRBV6-3 and J is TRBJ2-2; D is perhaps TRBD2 (5 bases). The length of the CDR3 is 13 residues. The V gene lost 6 bases and the J gene lost 6 bases, with 11 bases spanning the gap. CDR1 MNHEY and CDR2 SVGEGT come from the germline V gene. Here the CDR3 reads CASRIGSAGELFF. The CDR3 nucleotides read TGTGCCAGCAGAATTGGTAGCGCCGGGGAGCTGTTTTTT.

The chain carries TRBV4-1 and TRBJ2-1, with 10 nucleotides matching TRBD2. This CDR3 is 18 amino acids long. Germline values: CDR1 MGHRA, CDR2 YSYEKL. With V trimmed by 0 bases and J by 7 bases, 12 bases remained unmatched. In DNA, the CDR3 is TGCGCCAGCAGCCAAGATAGAACGGTACTAGCGGGAAAAAATGAGCAGTTCTTC. Translating gives CASSQDRTVLAGKNEQFF.

This clone occurred many times. V is TRBV24-1 and J is TRBJ2-5; TRBD1 matches 10 bases. CDR3 length equals 16 residues. Germline values: CDR1 KGHDR, CDR2 SFDVKD. Trimming cost V 4 bases and J 5 bases; bases outside gene matches: 9. CDR3 in amino acids: CATSERPGQGRETQYF. DNA of the CDR3: TGTGCCACCAGTGAACGCCCGGGACAGGGGCGGGAGACCCAGTACTTC.

V usage is TRBV7-2 and J usage is TRBJ2-1, with a weak D call TRBD2 (5 bases). The CDR3 totals 16 residues. Germline V CDR1 and CDR2: SGHTA, FQGNSA. Trimming left V 7 bases short and J 5 bases short, with 21 bases between. The CDR3 reads CASISRLSEVNNEQFF. In nucleotides, the CDR3 is TGTGCCAGCATCTCGAGACTATCGGAAGTTAACAATGAGCAGTTCTTC.